Sequencing of this TCR beta chain was carried out in a study of T cell repertoires in cytomegalovirus infection. Study background: An indication of both CMV infection and matching HLA type came from public TCR beta signatures. Study-level results: What dominated the ex vivo response were HLA-C-restricted CMV-specific TCR beta clonotypes. Carriers of CMV plus the relevant HLA were identified by cumulative public TCR beta family frequency.

Notes on this clonotype: Its target is unknown.

This CDR3 is 16 amino acids long. V shed 0 bases and J 3 bases; nucleotides not matched to a gene: 3. The V gene's germline CDR1 is SGHRS and CDR2 YFSETQ. TCRdb analysed the reads with MiXCR anew, one entry per CDR3 protein. Counted here are some 700,000 distinct CDR3 sequences, 35% to 45% occurring once; the ten biggest clones make up 2.8%. The receptor was isolated from a human donor in good health (CMV status not recorded). Some clones in this sample may be carry-over from other donors' samples. Sequencing input: PBMCs. The chain is built from TRBV5-1 and TRBJ2-5; 12 bases are a match to TRBD2. Written as DNA, the CDR3 is TGCGCCAGCAGCTTGGTACCTAGCGGGAGGGAAGAGACCCAGTACTTC. This translates into CASSLVPSGREETQYF.